The 21 T cell receptor beta chains below were found in one sample sequenced in a study of T cell clonality in common variable immunodeficiency. Overall study results and limits: Reportedly, TCR beta sequences from common variable immunodeficiency showed fewer deletions and N-nucleotide insertions.

Profiled with immunoSEQ multiplex PCR; TCRdb holds only in-frame clones, not every one. The sample presents more than 13,000 clones, none singletons. Their cognate antigens are unknown. Sequenced input: peripheral blood mononuclear cells. These receptor sequences come from a human donor with common variable immunodeficiency.

This clone has only a few counts. The sequence runs out 3 residues before the end of the CDR3; the remainder is reconstructed from the germline J gene. V is TRBV18 and J is TRBJ1-5; TRBD1 aligns across 8 bases. The CDR3 is made up of 14 amino acids. V shed 4 bases and J 4 bases; nucleotides not matched to a gene: 3. CDR1 KGHSH and CDR2 LQKENI come from the germline V gene. CDR3 bases read: TGTGCCAGCTCACTGGGACAGGAGAATCAGCCC. This encodes CASSLGQENQP. The CDR3, in full, reads CASSLGQENQPQHF.

In its sample, this clone was seen a few times. The read ends 3 residues before the CDR3 terminus; that terminus is restored from the germline J gene. The gene calls are TRBV30 and TRBJ1-3; D ambiguous. This CDR3 has 13 residues. Germline CDR1 reads GTSNPN; CDR2 reads SVGIG (reference sequence). The ends were cut back, 0 bases at V and 1 base at J, with 4 bases in the middle. The CDR3 DNA, read in part, is TGTGCCTGGAGTGTATCATCTGGAAACACC. Encoded protein: CAWSVSSGNT. The full CDR3 is CAWSVSSGNTIYF.

This clone is judged medium-sized. Partial CDR3 DNA: TGTGCCTCGAAACATCAGGGAGGAACTGAA. It yields the protein CASKHQGGTE. The full CDR3 protein is CASKHQGGTEAFF. The V gene is TRBV30, the J gene TRBJ1-1; tentatively, D is TRBD1 (5 bases). The CDR3 is cut off 3 residues early in the read; its end comes from the germline J gene. The V end was cut by 7 bases, the J end by 5 bases, with 17 bases between. This CDR3 region has 13 residues. CDR1 and CDR2 from the germline V gene are GTSNPN and SVGIG (reference sequence).

This clone was seen a handful of times. Read coverage stops 3 residues before the CDR3 terminus; the germline J gene supplies the remainder. This chain uses TRBV18 with TRBJ2-1; TRBD2 might be the D (6 bases). This CDR3 contains 17 residues. V was cut by 6 bases and J by 4 bases, with 22 bases left in between. Germline values: CDR1 KGHSH, CDR2 LQKENI. The chain's CDR3 is CASSPSGLAVLYNEQFF. The CDR3 bases that were read are TGTGCCAGCTCCCCCTCCGGGTTAGCGGTCTTGTACAATGAG.

Turning to this clone: The read falls 3 residues short of the CDR3 end, and the missing part is taken from the germline J gene. V gene TRBV2 combines with J gene TRBJ1-5, with a possible D match to TRBD1 (5 bases). The V gene's germline CDR1 is SNHLY and CDR2 FYNNEI. This CDR3 is built from 14 residues. Trimming took off 3 bases at V and 7 bases at J, with 13 bases between the two ends. The CDR3 sequence: CASSEGGTGQPQHF. CDR3 DNA, as far as it was read: TGTGCCAGCAGTGAGGGGGGAACGGGGCAGCCC. The whole variable domain, filled in from reference TRBV2 and TRBJ1-5, reads EPEVTQTPSHQVTQMGQEVILRCVPISNHLYFYWYRQILGQKVEFLVSFYNNEISEKSEIFDDQFSVERPDGSNFTLKIRSTKLEDSAMYFCASSEGGTGQPQHFGDGTRLSIL.

In this sample, this clone turned up a few times. CDR3 loop: CASRGLAGDTGELFF. The covered CDR3 bases are TGTGCCAGTAGGGGACTAGCGGGGGACACCGGGGAG. J is TRBJ2-2 and V is TRBV19; 14 positions agree with TRBD2. Coverage ceases 3 residues before the CDR3 finishes, and the germline J gene fills in the end. V was clipped by 6 bases and J by 3 bases; unmatched bases: 0. CDR1 and CDR2 from the germline V gene are LNHDA and SQIVND (reference sequence). The CDR3 is 15 residues long.

In regard to this clone: The observed sequence ends 3 residues before the CDR3 terminus, with the missing tail filled in from the germline J gene. This chain uses TRBV7-2 with TRBJ1-6; the match to TRBD1 covers 7 bases. The CDR3 has 15 residues. CDR1 is SGHTA and CDR2 is FQGNSA in the germline V gene. V lost 6 bases and J lost 7; bases outside the gene matches: 9. CDR3 DNA (partial): TGTGCCAGCAGTTCCGGGAGGGGGCAAAATTCACCC. It yields the protein CASSSGRGQNSP. The whole CDR3 reads CASSSGRGQNSPLHF. Full variable domain (missing parts from reference TRBV7-2 and TRBJ1-6): GAGVSQSPSNKVTEKGKDVELRCDPISGHTALYWYRQSLGQGLEFLIYFQGNSAPDKSGLPSDRFSAERTGGSVSTLTIQRTQQEDSAVYLCASSSGRGQNSPLHFGNGTRLTVT.

Notes on this clone: The read comes to an end 3 residues before the CDR3 does, leaving the germline J gene to fill in the end. This rearrangement joins TRBV7-2 to TRBJ1-5; 7 bases are shared with TRBD1. Trimming at V came to 4 bases and at J to 4 bases, leaving 4 bases not matched to a gene. The germline V gene has CDR1 SGHTA and CDR2 FQGNSA. There are 14 residues in the CDR3. The CDR3 here is CASSSTGKNQPQHF. Incomplete CDR3 DNA: TGTGCCAGCAGCTCGACAGGGAAAAATCAGCCC.

Worth noting for this clone: The read terminates 3 residues ahead of where the CDR3 ends, so the germline J gene completes it. The chain uses TRBV7-2 and TRBJ1-5, with D maybe TRBD1 (6 bases). Germline V lookup: CDR1 SGHTA, CDR2 FQGNSA. V was shortened by 5 bases and J by 1 base, with 12 bases between the two germline ends. The length of the CDR3 is 15 residues. The chain's CDR3 is CASSPGTTSNQPQHF. CDR3 DNA, as far as it was read: TGTGCCAGCAGCCCCGGGACAACGAGCAATCAGCCC.

As regards this clone: Sequencing ends 3 residues short of the CDR3 end; the germline J gene provides the rest. This chain connects TRBV19 to TRBJ1-5; D remains unclear. The CDR3 covers 13 residues. Germline V gives CDR1 LNHDA, CDR2 SQIVND (reference sequence). The ends were cut back, 9 bases at V and 5 bases at J, with 14 bases in the middle. CDR3 DNA (partial): TGTGCCAGCGCCCTTAGTTTCGATCAGCCC. It specifies CASALSFDQP. Given in full, the CDR3 is CASALSFDQPQHF.

This clone occurred a few times. The CDR3 end lies 3 residues beyond the end of the read and is filled in from the germline J gene. The gene calls are TRBV7-6 and TRBJ2-3, with 9 nucleotides matching TRBD2. Germline V lookup: CDR1 SGHVS, CDR2 FNYEAQ. The CDR3 extends over 16 amino acids. The trim removed 1 base at V and 6 bases at J, leaving 8 bases unmatched. The CDR3 is CASSLVLAGDGDTQYF. CDR3 DNA, as far as it was read: TGTGCCAGCAGCTTAGTTTTAGCGGGGGATGGTGATACG.

As concerns this clone: The read gets to within 3 residues of the CDR3 end, and the germline J gene fills in the rest. The chain couples TRBV30 to TRBJ1-4; 8 bases agree with TRBD1. The V gene end was trimmed by 4 bases and the J gene end by 8 bases; junction bases not matched to a gene: 6. CDR1 and CDR2 (germline): GTSNPN, SVGIG (reference sequence). The CDR3 length is 13 residues. Partial CDR3 DNA: TGTGCCTGGACTCAAAGGACAGGGGAAAAA. Residues: CAWTQRTGEK. In full, the CDR3 is CAWTQRTGEKLFF.

This clone showed up just a few times. Read sequence stops 3 residues before the CDR3 end, and the germline J gene provides the missing end. V gene TRBV19 combines with J gene TRBJ1-1; TRBD1 is a possible D gene (5 bases). The germline V gene has CDR1 LNHDA and CDR2 SQIVND (reference sequence). This CDR3 contains 19 residues. V lost 3 bases to trimming and J lost 1 base, with 24 bases between them. The chain's CDR3 is CASSIPPGRVASSNTEAFF. The covered CDR3 bases are TGTGCCAGTAGTATCCCCCCAGGGAGGGTTGCGAGCTCGAACACTGAA.

In regard to this clone: Read data end 3 residues before the CDR3 end; the end is taken from the germline J gene. This chain uses TRBV6-2 or TRBV6-3 with TRBJ2-1; 9 nucleotides align to TRBD2. The ends lost 5 bases at V and 4 bases at J; junction bases unmatched: 12. The germline V gene has CDR1 MNHEY and CDR2 SVGEGT. This CDR3 is built from 17 residues. The sequenced CDR3 bases are TGTGCCAGCAGTCAGCCGGGACTAGCAGGATCTTACAATGAG. Translation: CASSQPGLAGSYNE. The full CDR3 is CASSQPGLAGSYNEQFF.

About this clone: The read ends 3 residues before the CDR3 terminus; that terminus is restored from the germline J gene. This sequence joins TRBV7-9 and TRBJ1-2; TRBD1 agrees at 7 bases. CDR3 length: 13 residues. V shed 5 bases and J 2 bases; nucleotides not matched to a gene: 2. CDR1 is SEHNR, CDR2 FQNEAQ, per germline (reference sequence). The CDR3 DNA, read in part, is TGTGCCAGCAGCCCGGGACAGAACTATGGC. Translated: CASSPGQNYG. The entire CDR3 reads CASSPGQNYGYTF.

This clone was found a few times. The CDR3 end is not reached by the read, which stops 3 residues before it; the germline J gene fills it in. V usage is TRBV2 and J usage is TRBJ2-7; D might be TRBD1 (5 bases). The germline V gene encodes CDR1 SNHLY and CDR2 FYNNEI. The CDR3 has 12 residues. The V end lost 8 bases, the J end lost 6 bases, and 14 bases lay between the germline ends. This CDR3 is CASLSAGFEQYF. The covered CDR3 bases are TGTGCCAGCTTGTCCGCAGGGTTCGAG. Combining the CDR3 with reference TRBV2 and TRBJ2-7 gives the whole variable domain EPEVTQTPSHQVTQMGQEVILRCVPISNHLYFYWYRQILGQKVEFLVSFYNNEISEKSEIFDDQFSVERPDGSNFTLKIRSTKLEDSAMYFCASLSAGFEQYFGPGTRLTVT.

This clone was seen a few times. CDR3 in amino acids: CASSRGLGPNEQFF. CDR3 bases read: TGTGCCAGTAGTAGGGGGCTTGGCCCCAATGAG. The genes are TRBV19 and TRBJ2-1, with D possibly being TRBD1 (6 bases). The CDR3 end lies 3 residues beyond the end of the read and is filled in from the germline J gene. The CDR3 extends over 14 amino acids. Germline CDR1 is LNHDA and CDR2 is SQIVND (reference sequence). Trimming stripped 4 bases from V and 6 bases from J, with 13 bases between.

A remark on this clone: The read ends 3 residues before the CDR3 terminus; that terminus is restored from the germline J gene. V gene TRBV7-9 combines with J gene TRBJ1-4, with 7 bases aligning to TRBD1. Germline V lookup: CDR1 SEHNR, CDR2 FQNEAQ (reference sequence). V lost 3 bases, J lost 6 bases, and 4 bases stayed unmatched. The CDR3 totals 14 residues. Incomplete CDR3 DNA: TGTGCCAGCAGCTTGTTAGGGGGCGATGAAAAA. The encoded protein is CASSLLGGDEK. The entire CDR3 reads CASSLLGGDEKLFF.

Turning to this clone: The read stops 3 residues short of the end of the CDR3; the missing end is completed from the germline J gene. The chain uses TRBV18 and TRBJ2-7; a weak D match, TRBD2 (6 bases). The V gene lost 1 base and the J gene lost 5 bases, with 21 bases spanning the gap. Germline CDR1 is KGHSH and CDR2 is LQKENI. The CDR3 is made up of 17 amino acids. CDR3 DNA, as far as it was read: TGTGCCAGCTCACCACGAACCGGGGGATCATTTTCCCACGAG. As protein: CASSPRTGGSFSHE. The CDR3 as a whole reads CASSPRTGGSFSHEQYF.

A note on this clone: One junction end does not reproduce the germline sequence, and a read error may be involved. The read ends 3 residues before the CDR3 terminus; that terminus is restored from the germline J gene. V usage is TRBV19 and J usage is TRBJ2-1, with TRBD2 matching 11 bases. CDR3 length: 17 amino acids. Looked up from germline, CDR1 is LNHDA and CDR2 is SQIVND (reference sequence). CDR3 DNA (partial): TGTGCCAATAGTAGGGGAACTAGCGGGGGAATTGGGAATGAG. It specifies CANSRGTSGGIGNE. In full, the CDR3 reads CANSRGTSGGIGNEQFF.

In the case of this clone: The read comes to an end 3 residues before the CDR3 does, leaving the germline J gene to fill in the end. The rearrangement joins TRBV7-9 to TRBJ2-7; weak D call: TRBD1 (5 bases). The CDR3 loop spans 13 amino acids. V lost 0 bases and J lost 5, with 8 bases in between. The germline V gene has CDR1 SEHNR and CDR2 FQNEAQ (reference sequence). The CDR3 reads CASSLAGRDEQYF. The sequenced CDR3 bases are TGTGCCAGCAGCTTAGCGGGCAGGGACGAG. Looking up the rest from reference TRBV7-9 and TRBJ2-7 gives the full variable domain: DTGVSQNPRHKITKRGQNVTFRCDPISEHNRLYWYRQTLGQGPEFLTYFQNEAQLEKSRLLSDRFSAERPKGSFSTLEIQRTEQGDSAMYLCASSLAGRDEQYFGPGTRLTVT.